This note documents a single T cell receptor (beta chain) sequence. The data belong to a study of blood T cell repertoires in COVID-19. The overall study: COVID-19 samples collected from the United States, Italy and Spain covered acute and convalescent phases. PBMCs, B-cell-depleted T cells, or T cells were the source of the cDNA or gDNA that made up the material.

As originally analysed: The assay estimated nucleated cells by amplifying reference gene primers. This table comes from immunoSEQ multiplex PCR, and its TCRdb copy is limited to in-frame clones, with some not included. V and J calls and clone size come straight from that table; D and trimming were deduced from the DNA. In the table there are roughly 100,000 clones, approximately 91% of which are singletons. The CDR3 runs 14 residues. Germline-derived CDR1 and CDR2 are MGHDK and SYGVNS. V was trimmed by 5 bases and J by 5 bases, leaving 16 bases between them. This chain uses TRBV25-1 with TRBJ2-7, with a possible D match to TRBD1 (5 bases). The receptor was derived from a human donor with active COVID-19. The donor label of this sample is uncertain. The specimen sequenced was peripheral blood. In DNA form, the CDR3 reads TGTGCCAGCAGTACTTTGGGGCCAGGGCACGAGCAGTACTTC. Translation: CASSTLGPGHEQYF.